What follows describes a single TCR beta chain. What it binds is not known. Newly diagnosed hyperthyroidism, duration under 2 months, in patients aged 18 to 65. Amplification targeted TCR beta CDR3 regions from RNA transcripts. The HTBI primer set drove a first-round RT-PCR of the TCR CDR3. TCRdb redid the calling of the multiplex PCR reads with MiXCR, one entry per CDR3 protein. The sample carries 75,000 to 100,000 distinct CDR3 sequences, roughly 37% recorded once. This record comes from a study of T cells in Graves' hyperthyroidism and ophthalmopathy. Broader study findings: Appearing also in blood were most of the thyroid clonotypes expanded above 0.001.

This CDR3 comprises 15 residues. Germline loops: CDR1 SGHVS, CDR2 FQNEAQ. The V end lost 2 bases, the J end lost 1 base, and 12 bases lay between the germline ends. The sequence was obtained from a woman aged 25-40 years with Graves' hyperthyroidism. V and J are TRBV7-8 and TRBJ2-7; either TRBD1 or TRBD2 may fit D (6 bases each). Sequences were obtained from peripheral blood or thyroid tissue (not recorded which). The CDR3 DNA sequence: TGTGCCAGCAGCTTATTGGGGGGCGAGTCCTACGAGCAGTACTTC. Translation gives CASSLLGGESYEQYF.